This TCR beta chain was recorded in a study of shared clonotypes between healthy human individuals. Donors were healthy HIV-negative adults without recently reported acute infections or vaccinations. Findings and caveats of the study: Genetic and exposure-history diversity was limited by the small donor number.

Deep was the level at which the assay was run. Every subset's genomic DNA went evenly onto several immunoSEQ plates. Using immunoSEQ multiplex PCR, the repertoire was profiled, and TCRdb retains in-frame clones only, with some absent. This sample has 330,000 or so clones, with under 80% found just once. This CDR3 is built from 12 residues. V lost 2 bases, J lost 5 bases, and 7 bases lay in between. Germline values: CDR1 KGHSH, CDR2 LQKENI. About this clone: Its antigen is unknown.

This chain connects TRBV18 to TRBJ2-7; D remains unclear. The sequenced sample was memory CD4+ T cells sorted from blood. Specified subset: CD45RA-negative fraction. The TCR was taken from a man aged 25-45 years in good health. As DNA, the CDR3 is TGTGCCAGCTCACCAACCGGTAACGAGCAGTACTTC. Amino acids: CASSPTGNEQYF.